The text below deals with one T cell receptor (beta chain). This record comes from a study of T cell repertoires in cytomegalovirus infection. About the research overall: TCR beta signatures that were public indicated CMV infection and matching HLA type.

The CDR3 runs 17 residues. With V trimmed by 4 bases and J by 8 bases, 8 bases remained unmatched. From the reads, TCRdb called clonotypes with MiXCR, one entry per CDR3 protein. This table has 200,000 to 250,000 distinct CDR3 sequences, 22% appearing once. The chain links TRBV12-3 or TRBV12-4 to TRBJ2-1; TRBD2 matches at 16 bases. The sequence was obtained from a human donor in good health (CMV status not recorded). Some clones in this sample may be carry-over from other donors' samples. The sample comprised CD8+ T cells from PBMCs. CDR3 sequence reads: CASSSGTSGGARDEQFF. CDR3 nucleotides: TGTGCCAGCAGTTCCGGGACTAGCGGGGGGGCCCGGGATGAGCAGTTCTTC.